A few counts support the clone carrying this T cell receptor (beta chain). The V gene end was trimmed by 5 bases and the J gene end by 0 bases; junction bases not matched to a gene: 4. Germline CDR1 reads MNHNY; CDR2 reads SVGAGI (reference sequence). CDR3 length equals 16 residues. The sample originates from a study of glioma-infiltrating T cells after dendritic cell vaccination. TCRdb's copy holds only in-frame clones and misses some; the assay was immunoSEQ multiplex PCR. The sample includes under 4,000 clones, roughly 79% of them seen just once. This chain links TRBV6-6 with TRBJ2-6; 7 nucleotides match TRBD1. The material was tumor tissue, obtained before dendritic cell vaccination. The receptor was derived from a human donor with glioblastoma. The CDR3 DNA follows: TGTGCCAGCAGTCGGACAGGCCCCTCTGGGGCCAACGTCCTGACTTTC. Translating gives CASSRTGPSGANVLTF.